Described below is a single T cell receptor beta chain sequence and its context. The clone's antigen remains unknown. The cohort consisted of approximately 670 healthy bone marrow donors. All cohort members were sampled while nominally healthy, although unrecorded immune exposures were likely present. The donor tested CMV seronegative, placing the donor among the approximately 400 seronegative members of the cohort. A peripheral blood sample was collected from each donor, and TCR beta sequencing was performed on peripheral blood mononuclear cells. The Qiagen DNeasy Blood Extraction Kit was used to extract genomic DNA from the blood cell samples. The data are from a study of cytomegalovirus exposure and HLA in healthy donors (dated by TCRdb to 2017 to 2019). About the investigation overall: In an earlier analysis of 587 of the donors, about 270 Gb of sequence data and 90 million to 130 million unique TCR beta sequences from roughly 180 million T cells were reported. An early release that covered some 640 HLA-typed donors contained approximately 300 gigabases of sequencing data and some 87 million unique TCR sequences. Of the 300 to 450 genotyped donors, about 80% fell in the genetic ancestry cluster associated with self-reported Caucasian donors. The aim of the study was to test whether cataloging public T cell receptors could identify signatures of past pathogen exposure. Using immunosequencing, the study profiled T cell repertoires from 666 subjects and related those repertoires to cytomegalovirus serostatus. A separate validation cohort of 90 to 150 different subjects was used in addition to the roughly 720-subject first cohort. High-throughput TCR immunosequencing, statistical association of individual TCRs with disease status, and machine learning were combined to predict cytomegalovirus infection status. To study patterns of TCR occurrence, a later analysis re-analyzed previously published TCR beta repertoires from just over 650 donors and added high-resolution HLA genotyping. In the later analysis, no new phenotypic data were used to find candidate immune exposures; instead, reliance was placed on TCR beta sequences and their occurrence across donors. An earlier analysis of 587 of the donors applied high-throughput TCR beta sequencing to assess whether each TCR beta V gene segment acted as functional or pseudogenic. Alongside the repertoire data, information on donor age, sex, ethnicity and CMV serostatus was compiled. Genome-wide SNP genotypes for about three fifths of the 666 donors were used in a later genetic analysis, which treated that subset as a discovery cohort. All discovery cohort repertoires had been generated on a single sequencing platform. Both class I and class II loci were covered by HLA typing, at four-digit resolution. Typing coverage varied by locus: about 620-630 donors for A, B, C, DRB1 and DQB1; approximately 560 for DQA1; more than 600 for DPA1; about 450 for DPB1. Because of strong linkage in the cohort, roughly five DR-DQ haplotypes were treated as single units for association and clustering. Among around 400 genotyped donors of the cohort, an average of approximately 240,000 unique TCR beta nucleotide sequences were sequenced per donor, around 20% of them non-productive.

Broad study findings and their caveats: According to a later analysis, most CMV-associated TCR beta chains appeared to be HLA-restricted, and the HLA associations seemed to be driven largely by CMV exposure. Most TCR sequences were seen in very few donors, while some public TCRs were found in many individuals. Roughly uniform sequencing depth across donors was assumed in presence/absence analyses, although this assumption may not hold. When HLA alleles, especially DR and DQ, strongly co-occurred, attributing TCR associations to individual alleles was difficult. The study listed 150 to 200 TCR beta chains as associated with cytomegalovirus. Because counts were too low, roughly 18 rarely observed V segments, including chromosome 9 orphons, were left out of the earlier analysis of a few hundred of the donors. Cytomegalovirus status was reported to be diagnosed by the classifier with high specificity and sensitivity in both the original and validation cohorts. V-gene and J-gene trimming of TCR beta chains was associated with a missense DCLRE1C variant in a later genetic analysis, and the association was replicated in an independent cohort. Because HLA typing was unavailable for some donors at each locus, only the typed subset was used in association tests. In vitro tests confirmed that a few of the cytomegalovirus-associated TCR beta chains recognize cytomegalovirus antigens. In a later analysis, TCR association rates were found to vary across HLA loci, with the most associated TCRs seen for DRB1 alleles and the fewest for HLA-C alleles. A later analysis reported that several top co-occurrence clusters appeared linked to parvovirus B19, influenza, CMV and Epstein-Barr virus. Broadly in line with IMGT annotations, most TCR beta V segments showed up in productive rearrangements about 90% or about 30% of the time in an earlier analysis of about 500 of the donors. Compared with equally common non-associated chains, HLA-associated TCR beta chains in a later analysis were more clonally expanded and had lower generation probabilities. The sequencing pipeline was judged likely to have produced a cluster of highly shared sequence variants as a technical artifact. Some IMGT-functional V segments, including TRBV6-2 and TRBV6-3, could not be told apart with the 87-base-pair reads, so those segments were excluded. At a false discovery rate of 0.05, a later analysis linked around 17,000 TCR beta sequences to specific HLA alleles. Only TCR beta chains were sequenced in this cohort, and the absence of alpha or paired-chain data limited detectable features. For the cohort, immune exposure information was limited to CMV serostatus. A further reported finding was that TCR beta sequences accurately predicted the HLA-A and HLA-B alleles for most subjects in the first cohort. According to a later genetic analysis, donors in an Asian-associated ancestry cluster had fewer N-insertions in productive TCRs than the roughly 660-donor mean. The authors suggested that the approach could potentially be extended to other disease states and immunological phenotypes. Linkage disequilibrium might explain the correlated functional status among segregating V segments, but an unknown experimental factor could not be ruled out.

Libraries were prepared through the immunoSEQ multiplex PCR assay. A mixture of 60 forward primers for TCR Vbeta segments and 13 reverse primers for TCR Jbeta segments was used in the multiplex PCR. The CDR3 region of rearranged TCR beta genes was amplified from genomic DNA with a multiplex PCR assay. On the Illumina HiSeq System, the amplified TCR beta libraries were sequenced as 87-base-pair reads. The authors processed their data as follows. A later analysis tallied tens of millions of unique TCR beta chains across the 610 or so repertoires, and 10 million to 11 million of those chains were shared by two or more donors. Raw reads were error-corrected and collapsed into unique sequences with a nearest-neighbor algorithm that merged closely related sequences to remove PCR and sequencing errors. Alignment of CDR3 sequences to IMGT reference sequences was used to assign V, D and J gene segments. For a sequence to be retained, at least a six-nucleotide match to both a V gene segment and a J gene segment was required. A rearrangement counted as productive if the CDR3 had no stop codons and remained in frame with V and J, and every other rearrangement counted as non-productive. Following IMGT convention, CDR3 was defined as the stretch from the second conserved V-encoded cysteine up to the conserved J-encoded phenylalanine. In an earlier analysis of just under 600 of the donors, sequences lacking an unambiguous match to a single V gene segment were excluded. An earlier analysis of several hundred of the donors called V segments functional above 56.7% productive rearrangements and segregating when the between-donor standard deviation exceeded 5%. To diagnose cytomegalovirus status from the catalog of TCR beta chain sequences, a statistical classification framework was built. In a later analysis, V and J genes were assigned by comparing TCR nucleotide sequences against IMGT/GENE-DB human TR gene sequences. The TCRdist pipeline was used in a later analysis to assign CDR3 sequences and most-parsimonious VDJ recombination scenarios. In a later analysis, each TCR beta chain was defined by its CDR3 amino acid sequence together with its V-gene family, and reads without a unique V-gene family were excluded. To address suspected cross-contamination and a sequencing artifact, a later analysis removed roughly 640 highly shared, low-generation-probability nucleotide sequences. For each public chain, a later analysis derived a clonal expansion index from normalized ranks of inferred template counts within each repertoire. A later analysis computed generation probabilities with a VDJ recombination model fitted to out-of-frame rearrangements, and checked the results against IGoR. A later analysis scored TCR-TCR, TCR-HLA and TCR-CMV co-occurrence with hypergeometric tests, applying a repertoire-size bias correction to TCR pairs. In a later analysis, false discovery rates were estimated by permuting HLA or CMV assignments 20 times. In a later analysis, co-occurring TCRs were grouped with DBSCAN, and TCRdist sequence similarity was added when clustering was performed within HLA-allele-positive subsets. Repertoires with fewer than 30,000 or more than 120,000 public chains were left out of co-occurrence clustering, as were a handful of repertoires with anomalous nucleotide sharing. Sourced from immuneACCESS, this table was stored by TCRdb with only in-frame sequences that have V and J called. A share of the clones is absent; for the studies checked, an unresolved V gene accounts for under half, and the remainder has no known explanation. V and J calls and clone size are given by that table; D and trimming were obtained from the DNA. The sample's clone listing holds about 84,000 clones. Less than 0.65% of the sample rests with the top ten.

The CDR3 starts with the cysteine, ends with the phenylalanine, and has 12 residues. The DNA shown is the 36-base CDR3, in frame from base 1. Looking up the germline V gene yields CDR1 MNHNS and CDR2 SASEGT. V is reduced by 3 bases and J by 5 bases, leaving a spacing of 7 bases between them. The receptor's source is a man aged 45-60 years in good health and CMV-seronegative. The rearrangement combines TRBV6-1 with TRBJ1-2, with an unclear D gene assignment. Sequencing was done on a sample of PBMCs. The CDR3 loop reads CASSEWAYGYTF. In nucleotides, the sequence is TGTGCCAGCAGTGAGTGGGCGTATGGCTACACCTTC.